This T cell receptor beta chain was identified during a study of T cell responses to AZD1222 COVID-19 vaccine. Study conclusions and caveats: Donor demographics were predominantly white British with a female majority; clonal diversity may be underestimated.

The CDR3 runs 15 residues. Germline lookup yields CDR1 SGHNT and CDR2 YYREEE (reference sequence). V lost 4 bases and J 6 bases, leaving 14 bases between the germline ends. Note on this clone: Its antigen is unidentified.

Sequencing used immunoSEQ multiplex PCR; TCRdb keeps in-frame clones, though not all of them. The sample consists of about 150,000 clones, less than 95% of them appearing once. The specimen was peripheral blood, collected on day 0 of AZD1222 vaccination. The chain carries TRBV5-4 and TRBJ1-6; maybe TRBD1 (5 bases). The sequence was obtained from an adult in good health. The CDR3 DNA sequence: TGTGCCAGCAGCCAGGGACTGACACCTAATTCACCCCTCCACTTT. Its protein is CASSQGLTPNSPLHF.